This passage covers 25 T cell receptor beta chains from one sample sequenced in a study of blood T cell repertoires in COVID-19. Repertoires were generated with immunoSEQ multiplex PCR, while TCRdb's copy carries only in-frame clones and drops some. The sample has a few hundred thousand clones, more than 70% seen once. The sequenced sample consisted of peripheral blood. The receptors originated from a woman aged 25-40 years with COVID-19, enrolled during active disease.

The chain uses TRBV9 and TRBJ1-1; TRBD1 agrees at 8 bases. The CDR3 loop spans 14 amino acids. With 6 bases clipped from V and 0 bases from J, the junction kept 4 bases outside the gene matches. Germline CDR1 SGDLS, CDR2 YYNGEE. The CDR3 region has the DNA TGTGCCAGCAACAGGGGGTTCCTGAACACTGAAGCTTTCTTT. The encoded protein is CASNRGFLNTEAFF.

The chain links TRBV5-1 to TRBJ2-3, with D perhaps matching TRBD2 (5 bases). Trimming pared 4 bases from V and 4 bases from J, leaving 19 bases between. There are 16 residues in the CDR3. Germline V CDR1 and CDR2: SGHRS, YFSETQ. The CDR3 nucleotides read TGCGCCAGCAGCCCGGCGCTTCGGGGAGCTTCAGATACGCAGTATTTT. Its translation: CASSPALRGASDTQYF.

The chain uses TRBV4-3 and TRBJ2-3, with 8 bases aligning to TRBD1. Germline trimming cut 6 bases from V and 0 bases from J; bases unmatched to any gene: 2. The germline CDR1 and CDR2 sequences are LGHNA and YSLEER. The CDR3 loop spans 14 amino acids. CDR3 DNA sequence: TGCGCCAGCAGTGACAGGGGAAGCACAGATACGCAGTATTTT. This sequence encodes CASSDRGSTDTQYF.

The rearrangement uses TRBV6-5 and TRBJ2-7; tentative D call: TRBD2 (5 bases). This CDR3 is 14 amino acids long. Germline CDR1 reads MNHEY; CDR2 reads SVGAGI. V shed 6 bases and J shed 4 bases, with 16 bases lying between them. In DNA form, the CDR3 reads TGTGCCAGCAGGAGGGCCGGCAAAATTTACGAGCAGTACGTC. It codes for CASRRAGKIYEQYV.

The V and J genes are TRBV5-1 and TRBJ2-1; 7 bases agree with TRBD1. The trim removed 4 bases at V and 2 bases at J, leaving 3 bases unmatched. CDR3 length: 14 residues. Per the germline V gene, CDR1 is SGHRS and CDR2 is YFSETQ. In nucleotides, the CDR3 is TGCGCCAGCAGCCAAGGGACAGCCTACAATGAGCAGTTCTTC. Residues: CASSQGTAYNEQFF.

In its sample, this clone was seen a few times. This chain links TRBV6-4 with TRBJ2-1; TRBD2 might be the D (5 bases). Looked up from germline, CDR1 is MRHNA and CDR2 is SNTAGT. The CDR3 consists of 14 residues. The V end lost 6 bases, the J end lost 5 bases, and 14 bases lay between the germline ends. The CDR3 coding sequence is TGTGCCAGCAGCCCGCATGGGAGCGACAATGAGCAGTTCTTC. The encoded protein is CASSPHGSDNEQFF.

The rearrangement links TRBV5-4 to TRBJ2-7; 7 nucleotides line up with TRBD2. Unmatched junction bases numbered 8, after V lost 0 bases and J lost 5 bases. Germline V gives CDR1 SGHNT, CDR2 YYREEE (reference sequence). CDR3 length: 15 residues. The CDR3 DNA sequence: TGTGCCAGCAGCTTGGATCTAGCGGTAAGGAACGAGCAGTACTTC. Encoded protein: CASSLDLAVRNEQYF.

This clone was observed a handful of times. The V gene is TRBV2, the J gene TRBJ1-5; 8 nucleotides agree with TRBD1. Germline V gene sequence: CDR1 SNHLY, CDR2 FYNNEI. This CDR3 region has 13 residues. The junction had 0 bases not matched to a gene; V was cut back by 3 bases and J by 5 bases. The CDR3 region is CASSDRGHQPQHF. CDR3 in DNA: TGTGCCAGCAGTGACAGGGGGCATCAGCCCCAGCATTTT.

The chain couples TRBV28 to TRBJ2-7; the D gene is possibly TRBD1 (6 bases). Trimming shortened V by 5 bases and J by 0 bases, and 8 bases separated the two germline ends. The CDR3 length is 13 residues. From germline, CDR1 is MDHEN and CDR2 SYDVKM. The CDR3 coding sequence is TGTGCCAGCAGTCAGGGGAACTCCTACGAGCAGTACTTC. Amino acids: CASSQGNSYEQYF.

This clone appeared once. CDR3 DNA: TGTGCCAGCAGCTTATGGGGGCTTCGCTACGAGCAGTACTTC. It translates to CASSLWGLRYEQYF. The rearrangement links TRBV11-2 to TRBJ2-7, with a tentative D call TRBD1 (6 bases). Germline V gene lookup returns CDR1 SGHAT and CDR2 FQNNGV. The CDR3 sequence is 14 residues long. V was trimmed by 2 bases and J by 3 bases, leaving 11 bases between them.

The chain carries TRBV21-1 and TRBJ2-5; TRBD2 is taken as the D call from the table, unchecked against the DNA. TRBV21-1 is a documented pseudogene. This CDR3 contains 12 residues. The CDR3: CASSRYRETQYF. DNA for the CDR3: TGTGCCAGCAGCAGATACCGGGAGACCCAGTACTTC.

The chain carries TRBV27 and TRBJ2-2, with a tentative D call TRBD2 (6 bases). Germline V lookup: CDR1 MNHEY, CDR2 SMNVEV (reference sequence). This CDR3 comprises 16 residues. V lost 2 bases to trimming and J lost 1 base, with 11 bases between them. Here the CDR3 DNA reads TGTGCCAGCAGTTTAGGGGGGACTGTGAACACCGGGGAGCTGTTTTTT. Translated: CASSLGGTVNTGELFF.

The V call is TRBV4-1, the J call TRBJ1-1; a possible D gene is TRBD1 (5 bases). Deletions cut 1 base from V and 5 bases from J, with 14 bases between. Per the germline V gene, CDR1 is MGHRA and CDR2 is YSYEKL. The length of the CDR3 is 15 residues. The CDR3 sequence is CASSQVQGGGTEAFF. In nucleotides, the CDR3 is TGCGCCAGCAGCCAAGTCCAGGGAGGAGGGACTGAAGCTTTCTTT.

The chain has TRBV5-4 and TRBJ1-1; 8 bases are a match to TRBD1. The CDR3 totals 13 residues. V lost 0 bases to trimming and J lost 10 bases; unmatched junction nucleotides: 5. Germline assignment: CDR1 SGHNT and CDR2 YYREEE (reference sequence). In nucleotides, the CDR3 is TGTGCCAGCAGCTTGGAGCCTGACAGGGGAGCTTTCTTT. It specifies CASSLEPDRGAFF.

The chain links TRBV21-1 to TRBJ2-1; the table's D gene call, TRBD1, was not cross checked with the DNA. TRBV21-1 is an annotated pseudogene. This CDR3 comprises 19 residues. The DNA of the CDR3 is TGTGCCAGCAATCCATCGAGAGACCCGGGACAGGGAGGTTACAATGAGCAGTTCTTC. It translates to CASNPSRDPGQGGYNEQFF.

CDR3 DNA sequence: TGCGCCAGCAGCCAAGATGGTACTAACACAGATACGCAGTATTTT. Translating it yields CASSQDGTNTDTQYF. The chain employs TRBV4-3 and TRBJ2-3; D ambiguous. This CDR3 spans 15 amino acids. The V gene lost 0 bases and the J gene lost 2 bases, with 9 bases spanning the gap. The germline gives CDR1 LGHNA, CDR2 YSLEER.

The chain combines TRBV6-5 with TRBJ2-3; tentative D call: TRBD1 (6 bases). Germline V gene sequence: CDR1 MNHEY, CDR2 SVGAGI. Between the trimmed V and J ends, which lost 1 base and 3 bases, there was a span of 8 bases. This CDR3 spans 14 amino acids. The CDR3 bases are TGTGCCAGCAGTTACTTACAGGGTACAGATACGCAGTATTTT. This encodes CASSYLQGTDTQYF.

The chain recombines TRBV18 with TRBJ2-3; D call uncertain. V was clipped by 4 bases and J by 0 bases, with 5 bases between them. This CDR3 is 13 amino acids long. Germline-derived CDR1 and CDR2 are KGHSH and LQKENI. The CDR3 reads CASSRPSTDTQYF. The CDR3 DNA follows: TGTGCCAGCTCACGGCCAAGCACAGATACGCAGTATTTT. Complete variable domain (other parts from reference TRBV18 and TRBJ2-3): NAGVMQNPRHLVRRRGQEARLRCSPMKGHSHVYWYRQLPEEGLKFMVYLQKENIIDESGMPKERFSAEFPKEGPSILRIQQVVRGDSAAYFCASSRPSTDTQYFGPGTRLTVL.

CDR3 region: CASSQGFRQIYNEQFF. CDR3 DNA: TGCGCCAGCAGCCAGGGATTTAGACAGATCTACAATGAGCAGTTCTTC. The J gene is TRBJ2-1, the V gene TRBV4-3; the D gene is possibly TRBD1 (5 bases). Per the germline V gene, CDR1 is LGHNA and CDR2 is YSLEER. Trimming took off 3 bases at V and 3 bases at J, with 15 bases between the two ends. This CDR3 contains 16 residues.

The V and J genes are TRBV13 and TRBJ1-4; tentative D call: TRBD1 (5 bases). This CDR3 region has 16 residues. The germline V gene encodes CDR1 PRHDT and CDR2 FYEKMQ (reference sequence). With 5 bases removed from V and 0 bases from J, the gap between germline ends came to 13 bases. Written as DNA, the CDR3 is TGTGCCAGCAGCGAGGGGACTCTTGCAACTAATGAAAAACTGTTTTTT. Translating it yields CASSEGTLATNEKLFF.

This clone was counted only a few times. This chain joins TRBV25-1 and TRBJ2-7, with 11 bases lining up with TRBD1. Germline V gene lookup returns CDR1 MGHDK and CDR2 SYGVNS. The J segment lost 7 bases and the V segment lost 4 bases, leaving 12 bases of the junction unmatched. This CDR3 has 16 residues. CDR3: CASSGIPGQGVWEQYF. CDR3 nucleotides: TGTGCCAGCAGTGGTATACCGGGACAGGGGGTTTGGGAGCAGTACTTC.

The V gene is TRBV7-8, the J gene TRBJ1-4; D may be TRBD1 (6 bases). V lost 1 base, J lost 7 bases, and 13 bases lay in between. The CDR3 runs to 15 residues. CDR1 is SGHVS and CDR2 is FQNEAQ in the germline V gene. CDR3 sequence (DNA): TGTGCCAGCAGCTTAGTAGCAGGGGCGTTTGAAAAACTGTTTTTT. Protein: CASSLVAGAFEKLFF.

Here the CDR3 reads CASSLGLGRRDTQYF. The CDR3 DNA is TGTGCCAGCAGCTTAGGTCTGGGGAGGAGGGATACGCAGTATTTT. The chain links TRBV7-6 to TRBJ2-3, with a possible D match to TRBD2 (6 bases). The germline gives CDR1 SGHVS, CDR2 FNYEAQ. V was shortened by 1 base and J by 6 bases, with 14 bases between the two germline ends. The CDR3 is 15 residues long.

This clone has only one observation. The chain carries TRBV7-2 and TRBJ1-2; 9 nucleotides agree with TRBD1. The germline V gene has CDR1 SGHTA and CDR2 FQGNSA. J was trimmed by 7 bases and V by 1 base; bases with no gene match: 10. The CDR3 sequence is 16 residues long. CDR3: CASSLGWAQGARGYTF. The CDR3 coding sequence is TGTGCCAGCAGCTTAGGGTGGGCACAGGGGGCGCGTGGCTACACCTTC.

This clone appeared a few times. The CDR3 DNA sequence: TGTGCCAGCAGCGAAGAACGGAGGGTTGTGGGCACAGATACGCAGTATTTT. Translating it yields CASSEERRVVGTDTQYF. The J gene is TRBJ2-3, the V gene TRBV21-1; the table's D gene call, TRBD2, was not cross checked with the DNA. TRBV21-1 is annotated as a pseudogene. CDR3 size: 17 residues.